Listed below are T cell receptor beta chains from one sample, sequenced in a study of cytomegalovirus exposure and HLA in healthy donors. Measured with immunoSEQ multiplex PCR; TCRdb has only the in-frame clones, and not every one. The sample includes roughly 130,000 clones, approximately 80% of them seen just once. The material sequenced was PBMCs. These TCRs come from a man younger than 35 in good health and CMV-seronegative. The CDR3 runs from the conserved cysteine through the conserved F or W. The order of the fields is clone size, D gene, J gene, V gene, CDR3 DNA, CDR3 protein. D genes are given only for firm matches. Clone size is not always given. Where it is, it says once, few, many or a class for expanded clones.

clone size: NA; D gene: TRBD1; J gene: TRBJ1-2; V gene: TRBV5-1; CDR3 DNA: TGCGCCAGCAGCACAAGACAGGGAGCTAACTATGGCTACACCTTC; CDR3 protein: CASSTRQGANYGYTF
clone size: NA; D gene: TRBD1; J gene: TRBJ1-1; V gene: TRBV10-3; CDR3 DNA: TGTGCCATCAGGGGGACAGGGAACACTGAAGCTTTCTTT; CDR3 protein: CAIRGTGNTEAFF
clone size: NA; D gene: NA; J gene: TRBJ1-2; V gene: TRBV27; CDR3 DNA: TGTGCCAGCAGTCCTAGGGGGGGACTCTATGGCTACACCTTC; CDR3 protein: CASSPRGGLYGYTF
clone size: once; D gene: NA; J gene: TRBJ1-6; V gene: TRBV7-9; CDR3 DNA: TGTGCCAGCAGCCTCCGAGCAGGCTCCTATAATTCACCCCTCCACTTT; CDR3 protein: CASSLRAGSYNSPLHF
clone size: NA; D gene: NA; J gene: TRBJ1-5; V gene: TRBV2; CDR3 DNA: TGTGCCAGCAGTGGGGTCGGCGGAAGCAATCAGCCCCAGCATTTT; CDR3 protein: CASSGVGGSNQPQHF
clone size: few; D gene: NA; J gene: TRBJ2-1; V gene: TRBV29-1; CDR3 DNA: TGCAGCGTTGAACCGCGGGTCGATGAGCAGTTCTTC; CDR3 protein: CSVEPRVDEQFF
clone size: NA; D gene: NA; J gene: TRBJ2-3; V gene: TRBV28; CDR3 DNA: TGTGCCATCGCCCCCCAGGGCGCAGAAGCAGATACGCAGTATTTT; CDR3 protein: CAIAPQGAEADTQYF
clone size: few; D gene: TRBD1; J gene: TRBJ1-1; V gene: TRBV5-1; CDR3 DNA: TGCGCCAGCAGCGCCACAGGGGGCACTGAAGCTTTCTTT; CDR3 protein: CASSATGGTEAFF
clone size: NA; D gene: TRBD1; J gene: TRBJ2-2; V gene: TRBV5-1; CDR3 DNA: TGCGCCACCACACAGAACCAGGGGGCGGGTTCGGACGGGGAGCTGTTTTTT; CDR3 protein: CATTQNQGAGSDGELFF
clone size: NA; D gene: NA; J gene: TRBJ2-1; V gene: TRBV4-3; CDR3 DNA: TGCGCCAGCAGCCAGTACAACCGGGGAAACAATGAGCAGTTCTTC; CDR3 protein: CASSQYNRGNNEQFF
clone size: NA; D gene: NA; J gene: TRBJ1-1; V gene: TRBV4-1; CDR3 DNA: TGCGCCAGCAGCCAAGGACTATGGAACACTGAAGCTTTCTTT; CDR3 protein: CASSQGLWNTEAFF
clone size: NA; D gene: TRBD1; J gene: TRBJ2-5; V gene: TRBV5-1; CDR3 DNA: TGCGCCAGCAGTTGGGGGACAGCTCAAGAGACCCAGTACTTC; CDR3 protein: CASSWGTAQETQYF
clone size: NA; D gene: TRBD1; J gene: TRBJ1-2; V gene: TRBV5-1; CDR3 DNA: TGCGCCAGCAGCTCCAAACAGGGGGCGCTTGGCTACACCTTC; CDR3 protein: CASSSKQGALGYTF
clone size: NA; D gene: TRBD2; J gene: TRBJ2-1; V gene: TRBV11-2; CDR3 DNA: TGTGCCAGCAGCGACAGACTAGCGAGTACCTACAATGAGCAGTTCTTC; CDR3 protein: CASSDRLASTYNEQFF
clone size: NA; D gene: NA; J gene: TRBJ2-7; V gene: TRBV6-5; CDR3 DNA: TGTGCCAGCAGTACCGGACGGGGCTACGAGCAGTACTTC; CDR3 protein: CASSTGRGYEQYF
clone size: NA; D gene: TRBD1; J gene: TRBJ1-2; V gene: TRBV5-4; CDR3 DNA: TGTGCCAGCAGCTCGGACAGGGGGCAGGAAGGCTACACCTTC; CDR3 protein: CASSSDRGQEGYTF
clone size: NA; D gene: TRBD1; J gene: TRBJ1-6; V gene: TRBV5-1; CDR3 DNA: TGCGCCAGCAGCTCAGGACAGGGGGAGACCCTCCACTTT; CDR3 protein: CASSSGQGETLHF
clone size: NA; D gene: NA; J gene: TRBJ1-5; V gene: TRBV18; CDR3 DNA: TGTGCCAGCTCACCAGTAGAGAATCAGCCCCAGCATTTT; CDR3 protein: CASSPVENQPQHF
clone size: NA; D gene: TRBD1; J gene: TRBJ1-5; V gene: TRBV27; CDR3 DNA: TGTGCCAGCCGCCGGGACAGGGGGCGAAGTCAGCCCCAGCATTTT; CDR3 protein: CASRRDRGRSQPQHF
clone size: NA; D gene: NA; J gene: TRBJ1-2; V gene: TRBV18; CDR3 DNA: TGTGCCAGCTCACTTGTCAGGGAACACTATGGCTACACCTTC; CDR3 protein: CASSLVREHYGYTF
clone size: NA; D gene: TRBD2; J gene: TRBJ2-1; V gene: TRBV30; CDR3 DNA: TGTGCCTGGAGTCTAGCGGGGGGCCTCCCTATGCTCTTC; CDR3 protein: CAWSLAGGLPMLF
clone size: once; D gene: TRBD1; J gene: TRBJ2-7; V gene: TRBV5-1; CDR3 DNA: TGCGCCAGCGGGGAGCAGGGGGATATTCGAGGATACGAGCAGTACTTC; CDR3 protein: CASGEQGDIRGYEQYF
clone size: NA; D gene: NA; J gene: TRBJ1-2; V gene: TRBV5-4; CDR3 DNA: TGTGCCAGCAGCTTGGAGCTTGTGACGGAGTTCGAGTATGGCTACACCTTC; CDR3 protein: CASSLELVTEFEYGYTF
clone size: few; D gene: TRBD1; J gene: TRBJ2-1; V gene: TRBV9; CDR3 DNA: TGTGCCAGCAGCGTACCGGGACAGGGGACCAATGAGCAGTTCTTC; CDR3 protein: CASSVPGQGTNEQFF
clone size: NA; D gene: NA; J gene: TRBJ2-3; V gene: TRBV7-9; CDR3 DNA: TGTGCCAGCAGCCCCTCCCCGGGCGGAGGGATCACAGATACGCAGTATTTT; CDR3 protein: CASSPSPGGGITDTQYF
clone size: NA; D gene: TRBD1; J gene: TRBJ1-1; V gene: TRBV6-1; CDR3 DNA: TGTGCCAGCAGTGGCCGGGACAGCCTCATGAACACTGAAGCTTTCTTT; CDR3 protein: CASSGRDSLMNTEAFF
clone size: NA; D gene: NA; J gene: TRBJ2-7; V gene: TRBV10-1; CDR3 DNA: TGCGCCAGCACCCCATCGACGACTTCTTACGAGCAGTACTTC; CDR3 protein: CASTPSTTSYEQYF
clone size: NA; D gene: NA; J gene: TRBJ1-1; V gene: TRBV4-2; CDR3 DNA: TGTGCCAGCAGCCAAGATTTAGTAGATCTAGGTTTCTTT; CDR3 protein: CASSQDLVDLGFF
clone size: NA; D gene: NA; J gene: TRBJ1-1; V gene: TRBV12-5; CDR3 DNA: TGTGCTAGTGGTTTGGTACGAGGTGAAGCTTTCTTT; CDR3 protein: CASGLVRGEAFF
clone size: NA; D gene: TRBD1; J gene: TRBJ1-2; V gene: TRBV11-2; CDR3 DNA: TGTGCCAGCAGCAGGGGACAGGGGCGCGATAACTATGGCTACACCTTC; CDR3 protein: CASSRGQGRDNYGYTF
clone size: NA; D gene: NA; J gene: TRBJ2-3; V gene: TRBV12-5; CDR3 DNA: TGTGCTAGTGGTTTGGTAAGAAGCGGCCTTAACACAGATACGCAGTATTTT; CDR3 protein: CASGLVRSGLNTDTQYF
clone size: NA; D gene: NA; J gene: TRBJ1-2; V gene: TRBV18; CDR3 DNA: TGTGCCAGCTCACCACCGCGGAAGGTAGATGGCTACACCTTC; CDR3 protein: CASSPPRKVDGYTF
clone size: few; D gene: TRBD2; J gene: TRBJ2-5; V gene: TRBV4-2; CDR3 DNA: TGTGCCAGCAGCCAAGAGCGGGGGGGCCAAGAGACCCAGTACTTC; CDR3 protein: CASSQERGGQETQYF
clone size: NA; D gene: NA; J gene: TRBJ1-5; V gene: TRBV28; CDR3 DNA: TGTGCCAGCAACCTTGGGGCAGGGCCTCAGCCCCAGCATTTT; CDR3 protein: CASNLGAGPQPQHF
clone size: NA; D gene: TRBD1; J gene: TRBJ2-7; V gene: TRBV19; CDR3 DNA: TGTGCCAGTAGTCCCGGGGCAGGGGGCTCCTACGAGCAGTACTTC; CDR3 protein: CASSPGAGGSYEQYF
clone size: few; D gene: TRBD1; J gene: TRBJ1-5; V gene: TRBV30; CDR3 DNA: TGTGCCTGGAAACAACAGGGGAATGGCAATCAGCCCCAGCATTTT; CDR3 protein: CAWKQQGNGNQPQHF
clone size: NA; D gene: NA; J gene: TRBJ2-6; V gene: TRBV6-5; CDR3 DNA: TGTGCCAGCAGTTACTCGCCAGGGTCTGGGGCCAACGTCCTGACTTTC; CDR3 protein: CASSYSPGSGANVLTF
clone size: NA; D gene: NA; J gene: TRBJ1-2; V gene: TRBV30; CDR3 DNA: TGTGCCTGGAGTGGTCTCCCGATAGCAGTAGTCACCTTC; CDR3 protein: CAWSGLPIAVVTF
clone size: NA; D gene: NA; J gene: TRBJ2-7; V gene: TRBV27; CDR3 DNA: TGTGCCAGCAGTTTAAGGGGCTACGAGCAGTACTTC; CDR3 protein: CASSLRGYEQYF
clone size: few; D gene: TRBD1; J gene: TRBJ2-7; V gene: TRBV6-5; CDR3 DNA: TGTGCCAGCAGGGATGGACAGGTTCCCGGGGACGAGCAGTACTTC; CDR3 protein: CASRDGQVPGDEQYF
clone size: NA; D gene: TRBD1; J gene: TRBJ1-1; V gene: TRBV4-3; CDR3 DNA: TGCGCCAGCAGCATCCGACAGGGGGTTTTGAACACTGAAGCTTTCTTT; CDR3 protein: CASSIRQGVLNTEAFF
clone size: NA; D gene: TRBD1; J gene: TRBJ1-2; V gene: TRBV9; CDR3 DNA: TGTGCCAGCAGCGTAGGGGACAGAGGTGGCTACACCTTC; CDR3 protein: CASSVGDRGGYTF
clone size: once; D gene: NA; J gene: TRBJ2-1; V gene: TRBV5-6; CDR3 DNA: TGTGCCAGCAGCTTACGCGGTGAGCAGTTCTTC; CDR3 protein: CASSLRGEQFF
clone size: NA; D gene: NA; J gene: TRBJ1-1; V gene: TRBV5-1; CDR3 DNA: TGCGCCAGCAGCTTGGACCAGGGCAATAACGCTGAAGCTTTCTTT; CDR3 protein: CASSLDQGNNAEAFF
clone size: NA; D gene: NA; J gene: TRBJ1-2; V gene: TRBV9; CDR3 DNA: TGTGCCAGCAGCCTGCGGGCGGAGAACTATGGCTACACCTTC; CDR3 protein: CASSLRAENYGYTF
clone size: NA; D gene: NA; J gene: TRBJ1-1; V gene: TRBV7-9; CDR3 DNA: TGTGCCAGCAGCCTAGGAGGCAGGACTGCGAACACTGAAGCTTTCTTT; CDR3 protein: CASSLGGRTANTEAFF
clone size: NA; D gene: NA; J gene: TRBJ2-3; V gene: TRBV28; CDR3 DNA: TGTGCCAGCAGTCCCGGGACTTCTAGCACAGATACGCAGTATTTT; CDR3 protein: CASSPGTSSTDTQYF
clone size: few; D gene: NA; J gene: TRBJ2-7; V gene: TRBV6-5; CDR3 DNA: TGTGCCAGCAGTTACTCGAGAGGGTCCCCTCGCTACGAGCAGTACTTC; CDR3 protein: CASSYSRGSPRYEQYF
clone size: NA; D gene: NA; J gene: TRBJ1-6; V gene: TRBV30; CDR3 DNA: TGTGCCTCCGGGTTACCCCTCCACTTT; CDR3 protein: CASGLPLHF
clone size: NA; D gene: NA; J gene: TRBJ2-5; V gene: TRBV28; CDR3 DNA: TGTGCCAGCAGTGGAGGGAGGATAGAGACCCAGTACTTC; CDR3 protein: CASSGGRIETQYF
clone size: few; D gene: NA; J gene: TRBJ1-6; V gene: TRBV9; CDR3 DNA: TGTGCCAGCAGCCCGGGGGAACGATCACCCCTCCACTTT; CDR3 protein: CASSPGERSPLHF
clone size: many; D gene: NA; J gene: TRBJ1-1; V gene: TRBV28; CDR3 DNA: TGTGCCACTCAGCCGGGACATAGTGAAGCTTTCTTT; CDR3 protein: CATQPGHSEAFF
clone size: NA; D gene: NA; J gene: TRBJ1-4; V gene: TRBV9; CDR3 DNA: TGTGCCAGCAGCGTCGGACAGCTACCTAATGAAAAACTGTTTTTT; CDR3 protein: CASSVGQLPNEKLFF
clone size: NA; D gene: TRBD1; J gene: TRBJ1-4; V gene: TRBV5-8; CDR3 DNA: TGTGCCAGCAGCGCACAGGGGGTTGAAAAACTGTTTTTT; CDR3 protein: CASSAQGVEKLFF
clone size: NA; D gene: NA; J gene: TRBJ2-7; V gene: TRBV9; CDR3 DNA: TGTGCCAGCAGCGTAGACGGTCGGTTCCTTTTTGGGTACTTC; CDR3 protein: CASSVDGRFLFGYF